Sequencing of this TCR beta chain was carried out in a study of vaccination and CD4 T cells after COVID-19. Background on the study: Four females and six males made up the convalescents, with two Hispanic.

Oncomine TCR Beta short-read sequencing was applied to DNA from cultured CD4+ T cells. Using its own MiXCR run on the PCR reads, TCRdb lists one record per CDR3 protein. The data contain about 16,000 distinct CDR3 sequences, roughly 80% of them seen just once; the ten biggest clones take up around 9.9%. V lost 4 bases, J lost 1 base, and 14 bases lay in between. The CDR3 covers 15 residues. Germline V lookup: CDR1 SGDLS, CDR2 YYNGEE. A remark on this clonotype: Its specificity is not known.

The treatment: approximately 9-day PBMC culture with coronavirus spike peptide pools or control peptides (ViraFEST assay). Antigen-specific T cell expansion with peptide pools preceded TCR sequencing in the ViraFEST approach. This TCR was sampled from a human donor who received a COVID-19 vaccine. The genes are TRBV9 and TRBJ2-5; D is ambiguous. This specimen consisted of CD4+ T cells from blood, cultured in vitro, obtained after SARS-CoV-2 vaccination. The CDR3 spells CASSPLLAVQETQYF. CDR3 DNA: TGTGCCAGCAGCCCCCTCTTGGCTGTCCAAGAGACCCAGTACTTC.